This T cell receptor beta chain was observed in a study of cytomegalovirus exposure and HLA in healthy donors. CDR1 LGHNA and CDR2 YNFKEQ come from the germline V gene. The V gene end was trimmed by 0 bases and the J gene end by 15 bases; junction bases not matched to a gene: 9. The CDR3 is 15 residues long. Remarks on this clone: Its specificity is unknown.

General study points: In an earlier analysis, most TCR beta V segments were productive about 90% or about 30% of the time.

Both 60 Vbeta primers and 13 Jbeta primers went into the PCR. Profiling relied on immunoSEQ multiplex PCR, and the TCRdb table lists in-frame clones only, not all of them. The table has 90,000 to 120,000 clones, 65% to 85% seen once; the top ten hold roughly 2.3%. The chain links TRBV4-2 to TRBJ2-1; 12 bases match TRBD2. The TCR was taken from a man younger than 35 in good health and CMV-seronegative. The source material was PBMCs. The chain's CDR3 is CASSQDWPSGGARFF. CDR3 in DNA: TGTGCCAGCAGCCAAGATTGGCCTAGCGGGGGGGCTCGGTTCTTC.